Below, 32 T cell receptor beta chains from the same sample are listed, as sequenced in a study of tumor T cells in aggressive B-cell lymphoma. The table came from immunoSEQ multiplex PCR; TCRdb's copy has only in-frame clones and leaves some out. In the table there are about 3,700 clones, roughly four fifths of which are singletons. The sequenced sample was tumor tissue. These receptors were taken from an adult with diffuse large B cell lymphoma.

This clone has just one count. V gene TRBV10-3 combines with J gene TRBJ1-5, with D hard to call. CDR3 size: 10 residues. Trimming stripped 8 bases from V and 6 bases from J, with 5 bases between. Looked up from germline, CDR1 is ENHRY and CDR2 is SYGVKD. The CDR3, as DNA: TGTGCCATCGGGCGTCAGCCCCAGCATTTT. Amino acid sequence: CAIGRQPQHF.

The gene calls are TRBV9 and TRBJ1-3; D gene unclear. The germline CDR1 and CDR2 sequences are SGDLS and YYNGEE. V was clipped by 2 bases and J by 3 bases, with 6 bases between them. The CDR3 loop spans 13 amino acids. The CDR3 coding sequence is TGTGCCAGCAGCGTCGGTTTTGGAAACACCATATATTTT. Translated: CASSVGFGNTIYF.

This sequence joins TRBV27 and TRBJ2-1, with 12 bases identical to TRBD2. Germline CDR1 is MNHEY and CDR2 is SMNVEV (reference sequence). The CDR3 is 15 residues long. V shed 6 bases and J 9 bases; nucleotides not matched to a gene: 9. CDR3 loop: CASSEWLAGGGEQFF. The CDR3 DNA is TGTGCCAGCAGCGAGTGGCTAGCGGGAGGGGGTGAGCAGTTCTTC.

The chain couples TRBV6-6 to TRBJ2-7; 11 bases match TRBD1. Germline V gene sequence: CDR1 MNHNY, CDR2 SVGAGI (reference sequence). V shed 6 bases, J shed 4 bases, and the junction held 8 bases outside the gene matches. CDR3 length: 15 amino acids. The CDR3 DNA is TGTGCCAGCAGCATTTACGGGACAGGGGGTTACGAGCAGTACTTC. Encoded protein: CASSIYGTGGYEQYF.

This rearrangement joins TRBV4-1 to TRBJ2-1, with TRBD1 identical over 7 bases. The CDR3 has 17 residues. V shed 0 bases, J shed 0 bases, and the junction held 5 bases outside the gene matches. Germline CDR1 is MGHRA and CDR2 is YSYEKL. The CDR3 is CASSQDSGGPSYNEQFF. The CDR3 DNA follows: TGCGCCAGCAGCCAAGATTCAGGGGGTCCCTCCTACAATGAGCAGTTCTTC.

The chain employs TRBV19 and TRBJ1-1; 7 bases line up with TRBD1. Per the germline V gene, CDR1 is LNHDA and CDR2 is SQIVND (reference sequence). Losses at the gene ends were 2 bases for V and 1 base for J; bases not matched to a gene: 1. The CDR3 is 14 amino acids. This CDR3 reads CASSIQGGNTEAFF. Here the CDR3 DNA reads TGTGCCAGTAGTATACAGGGGGGGAACACTGAAGCTTTCTTT.

The CDR3 region is CATPRNPGGWSGYTF. The CDR3 DNA reads as TGTGCCACTCCAAGAAATCCGGGAGGGTGGTCGGGCTACACCTTC. The gene calls are TRBV6-1 and TRBJ1-2; D is uncertain. Germline V gene lookup returns CDR1 MNHNS and CDR2 SASEGT. CDR3 length: 15 residues. The V gene lost 10 bases and the J gene lost 8 bases, with 26 bases spanning the gap.

J is TRBJ1-5 and V is TRBV28; D is unclear. The CDR3 is 14 residues long. V was clipped by 7 bases and J by 10 bases, with 20 bases between them. CDR1 is MDHEN, CDR2 SYDVKM, per germline. The CDR3 here is CASNFPLTRTPQHF. The CDR3 DNA sequence: TGTGCCAGCAACTTTCCCCTGACTCGCACCCCCCAGCATTTT.

As for this clone: One end of the junction does not line up with germline, which may come from a read error. The sample holds other DNA sequences that translate to the same CDR3. V gene TRBV28 combines with J gene TRBJ2-7, with a tentative D call TRBD1 (6 bases). Germline CDR1 is MDHEN and CDR2 is SYDVKM. This CDR3 region has 17 residues. DNA of the CDR3: TGCGCCAGCAACTTGGGCCGGGACACCTTTAGCTCCTACGAGCAGTACTTC. Its protein product is CASNLGRDTFSSYEQYF. The whole variable domain, filled in from reference TRBV28 and TRBJ2-7, reads DVKVTQSSRYLVKRTGEKVFLECVQDMDHENMFWYRQDPGLGLRLIYFSYDVKMKEKGDIPEGYSVSREKKERFSLILESASTNQTSMYLCASNLGRDTFSSYEQYFGPGTRLTVT.

This chain connects TRBV2 to TRBJ1-1; TRBD1 matches at 9 bases. Germline trimming cut 10 bases from V and 1 base from J; bases unmatched to any gene: 4. CDR3 length: 13 amino acids. Per germline, CDR1 SNHLY and CDR2 FYNNEI. Here the CDR3 reads CATSTGGNTEAFF. CDR3 DNA: TGTGCCACCTCGACAGGGGGGAACACTGAAGCTTTCTTT.

The V and J genes are TRBV7-2 and TRBJ1-2, with 7 positions matching TRBD1. The V and J ends lost 5 bases and 7 bases, in that order; junction bases with no gene match: 13. CDR1 is SGHTA and CDR2 is FQGNSA in the germline V gene. This CDR3 region has 15 residues. The CDR3 DNA reads TGTGCCAGCAGCCGCCGTGATAGGGGGCGAAGTGGCTACACCTTC. This encodes CASSRRDRGRSGYTF.

The rearrangement joins TRBV7-8 to TRBJ1-2, with 7 positions matching TRBD1. The germline V gene encodes CDR1 SGHVS and CDR2 FQNEAQ. Trimming cost V 5 bases and J 12 bases; bases outside gene matches: 21. This CDR3 comprises 16 residues. CDR3 in DNA: TGTGCCAGCAGCCAGGGTAGAAGGGGGCCCCAGGCGCCAAACACCTTC. Its protein is CASSQGRRGPQAPNTF.

In its sample, this clone was seen a few times. The chain uses TRBV7-2 and TRBJ2-7, with 11 nucleotides matching TRBD1. The CDR3 contains 16 residues. Germline CDR1 SGHTA, CDR2 FQGNSA. Trimming took 0 bases from V and 2 from J; bases not matched to a gene: 3. The CDR3 DNA is TGTGCCAGCAGCTTAGCACCGGGACAGGGGGCCTACGAGCAGTACTTC. It specifies CASSLAPGQGAYEQYF.

The chain links TRBV18 to TRBJ2-7; D perhaps matches TRBD1 (5 bases). V was clipped by 1 base and J by 3 bases, with 13 bases between them. CDR1 and CDR2 from the germline V gene are KGHSH and LQKENI. This CDR3 comprises 15 residues. The CDR3 sequence: CASSPQQVPDYEQYF. CDR3 DNA: TGTGCCAGCTCACCACAACAGGTCCCTGACTACGAGCAGTACTTC.

CDR3 residues: CASTRLGDPAGETQYF. The CDR3 DNA reads as TGTGCCAGCACCCGGTTGGGAGACCCAGCCGGGGAGACCCAGTACTTC. The rearrangement links TRBV7-9 to TRBJ2-5, with D maybe TRBD2 (5 bases). This CDR3 comprises 16 residues. CDR1 is SEHNR, CDR2 FQNEAQ, per germline (reference sequence). V lost 7 bases to trimming and J lost 5 bases, with 23 bases between them.

V usage is TRBV27 and J usage is TRBJ2-1, with TRBD2 matching 14 bases. Germline V lookup: CDR1 MNHEY, CDR2 SMNVEV (reference sequence). The CDR3 runs 16 residues. V shed 6 bases, J shed 4 bases, and the junction held 5 bases outside the gene matches. CDR3 protein: CASRGGTSGRYNEQFF. The CDR3 DNA sequence: TGTGCCAGCAGGGGGGGGACTAGCGGGAGATACAATGAGCAGTTCTTC.

This chain links TRBV28 with TRBJ2-1; 7 positions match TRBD2. The ends lost 3 bases at V and 2 bases at J; junction bases unmatched: 19. The CDR3 has 20 residues. The V gene's germline CDR1 is MDHEN and CDR2 SYDVKM. The CDR3 nucleotides read TGTGCCAGCAGTTTGATGACCGGGACTATTGCACTAATGCCCTACAATGAGCAGTTCTTC. This translates into CASSLMTGTIALMPYNEQFF.

The chain carries TRBV11-3 and TRBJ2-1, with TRBD1 as a possible D gene (7 bases). Germline values: CDR1 SGHNT, CDR2 YENEEA. The CDR3 totals 16 residues. Between the trimmed V and J ends, which lost 1 base and 5 bases, there was a span of 15 bases. CDR3 loop: CASSLAGRGEDNEQFF. The CDR3 DNA sequence: TGTGCCAGCAGCTTAGCGGGCAGGGGGGAGGACAATGAGCAGTTCTTC.

This clone was seen a handful of times. The sample contains more than one DNA sequence encoding this CDR3. Written as DNA, the CDR3 is TGTGCCAGCAGCCCGTGGACAGGAGGGGCTGAAGCTTTCTTT. Translated: CASSPWTGGAEAFF. The J gene is TRBJ1-1, the V gene TRBV7-8, with 7 bases that match TRBD1. The CDR3 length is 14 residues. Germline CDR1 reads SGHVS; CDR2 reads FQNEAQ. Trimming cost V 5 bases and J 6 bases; bases outside gene matches: 9.

The chain couples TRBV15 to TRBJ1-1; D is ambiguous. This CDR3 has 11 amino acids. The ends were cut back, 0 bases at V and 9 bases at J, with 5 bases in the middle. Germline CDR1 and CDR2: LNHNV and YYDKDF (reference sequence). The CDR3 is CATSRDLKAFF. CDR3 DNA: TGTGCCACCAGCAGAGATCTAAAAGCTTTCTTT.

V is TRBV2 and J is TRBJ1-5; possible D gene TRBD1, 6 bases. Per germline, CDR1 SNHLY and CDR2 FYNNEI. Trimming took 1 base from V and 4 from J, leaving 11 bases between them. CDR3 length equals 15 residues. Written as DNA, the CDR3 is TGTGCCAGCAGTGAAGAGGGACACCCTAATCAGCCCCAGCATTTT. Its translation is CASSEEGHPNQPQHF.

This rearrangement joins TRBV11-2 to TRBJ2-1; D may be TRBD1 (6 bases). Trimming stripped 5 bases from V and 9 bases from J, with 14 bases between. Germline V lookup: CDR1 SGHAT, CDR2 FQNNGV. This CDR3 region has 13 residues. In DNA, the CDR3 is TGTGCCAGCAGCCCCAGCAGGGGCGGTGAGCAGTTCTTC. Encoded protein: CASSPSRGGEQFF.

This clone came up once. DNA of the CDR3: TGTGCCAGCAGCTTAGCGGAGTTCCCGGTAACTTACGAGCAGTACTTC. Encoded protein: CASSLAEFPVTYEQYF. V usage is TRBV7-8 and J usage is TRBJ2-7; D ambiguous. This CDR3 region has 16 residues. V lost 0 bases and J 4 bases, leaving 16 bases between the germline ends. Germline V gene lookup returns CDR1 SGHVS and CDR2 FQNEAQ.

The rearrangement links TRBV28 to TRBJ1-2; TRBD1 might be the D (6 bases). The CDR3 covers 17 residues. CDR1 is MDHEN and CDR2 is SYDVKM in the germline V gene. With 2 bases removed from V and 5 bases from J, the gap between germline ends came to 21 bases. The CDR3 nucleotides are TGTGCCAGCAGTTTAGGTGACAGGACGAGATCCCGATATGGCTACACCTTC. Translation: CASSLGDRTRSRYGYTF.

The chain employs TRBV18 and TRBJ2-4; D not resolved. Looked up from germline, CDR1 is KGHSH and CDR2 is LQKENI. V was shortened by 2 bases and J by 0 bases, with 5 bases between the two germline ends. This CDR3 contains 14 residues. This CDR3 is CASSPELAKNIQYF. The CDR3 DNA reads TGTGCCAGCTCACCAGAGCTAGCCAAAAACATTCAGTACTTC.

The chain couples TRBV5-4 to TRBJ1-1; D remains ambiguous. V lost 0 bases, J lost 3 bases, and 9 bases lay in between. Germline lookup yields CDR1 SGHNT and CDR2 YYREEE (reference sequence). The CDR3 spans 14 residues. DNA for the CDR3: TGTGCCAGCAGCTTGGATCCGGTGGACACTGAAGCTTTCTTT. This gives the protein CASSLDPVDTEAFF.

This chain joins TRBV28 and TRBJ2-3, with D perhaps matching TRBD2 (5 bases). Trimming shortened V by 6 bases and J by 3 bases, and 16 bases separated the two germline ends. The CDR3 sequence is 15 residues long. Germline V gene data show CDR1 as MDHEN and CDR2 as SYDVKM. CDR3 in amino acids: CASSSPQLVTDTQYF. In DNA form, the CDR3 reads TGTGCCAGCAGCTCACCACAACTAGTTACAGATACGCAGTATTTT.

The chain couples TRBV6-5 to TRBJ1-4; TRBD1 aligns across 9 bases. With V trimmed by 0 bases and J by 8 bases, 4 bases remained unmatched. The germline CDR1 and CDR2 sequences are MNHEY and SVGAGI. The CDR3 length is 15 residues. CDR3 DNA: TGTGCCAGCAGTTACTCGGGACAGGGCGGCGAAAAACTGTTTTTT. This encodes CASSYSGQGGEKLFF.

This chain links TRBV10-2 with TRBJ2-7; D remains unclear. The CDR3 runs 11 residues. Between the trimmed V and J ends, which lost 8 bases and 4 bases, there was a span of 9 bases. The V gene's germline CDR1 is WSHSY and CDR2 SAAADI. For the CDR3, the DNA is TGCGCCAGCGGCGACTCGTACGAGCAGTACTTC. This encodes CASGDSYEQYF.

This chain uses TRBV11-2 with TRBJ2-7, with 9 bases aligning to TRBD1. Germline CDR1 reads SGHAT; CDR2 reads FQNNGV. V lost 4 bases and J lost 4; bases outside the gene matches: 2. There are 13 residues in the CDR3. The DNA of the CDR3 is TGTGCCAGCAGCTCCGGGACAGGGTACGAGCAGTACTTC. This sequence encodes CASSSGTGYEQYF.

This rearrangement joins TRBV14 to TRBJ2-1, with 9 bases identical to TRBD2. Trimming took 2 bases from V and 8 from J; bases not matched to a gene: 22. Germline assignment: CDR1 SGHDN and CDR2 FVKESK. This CDR3 is 20 amino acids long. Written as DNA, the CDR3 is TGTGCCAGCAGCCAAAGGAGAGGCGGGGGGGCCCAGGGTCGGGCTTATGAGCAGTTCTTC. It specifies CASSQRRGGGAQGRAYEQFF. Full variable domain (remainder filled in from reference TRBV14 and TRBJ2-1): EAGVTQFPSHSVIEKGQTVTLRCDPISGHDNLYWYRRVMGKEIKFLLHFVKESKQDESGMPNNRFLAERTGGTYSTLKVQPAELEDSGVYFCASSQRRGGGAQGRAYEQFFGPGTRLTVL.

This rearrangement joins TRBV9 to TRBJ2-1; D might be TRBD2 (5 bases). The CDR3 totals 14 residues. The germline CDR1 and CDR2 sequences are SGDLS and YYNGEE. V was pared by 3 bases and J by 8 bases, with 15 bases between. The CDR3 DNA is TGTGCCAGCAGCGGGACCGCGGGCTTCGATGAGCAGTTCTTC. It encodes CASSGTAGFDEQFF.